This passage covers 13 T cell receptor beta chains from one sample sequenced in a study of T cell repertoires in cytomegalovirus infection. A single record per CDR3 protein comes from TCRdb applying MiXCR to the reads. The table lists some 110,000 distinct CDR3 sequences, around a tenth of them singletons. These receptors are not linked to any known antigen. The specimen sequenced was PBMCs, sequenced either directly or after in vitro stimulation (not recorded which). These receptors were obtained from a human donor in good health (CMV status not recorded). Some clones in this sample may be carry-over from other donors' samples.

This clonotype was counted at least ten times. CDR3 residues: CASSLEVGAEYEQFF. The CDR3 region has the DNA TGTGCCAGCAGCTTAGAGGTGGGAGCTGAGTATGAGCAGTTCTTC. The gene calls are TRBV7-2 and TRBJ2-1; maybe TRBD2 (5 bases). Germline CDR1 SGHTA, CDR2 FQGNSA. The CDR3 length is 15 residues. The V gene lost 1 base and the J gene lost 8 bases, with 15 bases spanning the gap.

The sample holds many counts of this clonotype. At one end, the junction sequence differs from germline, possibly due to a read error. For the CDR3, the DNA is TGTGCTAGCAGCCGTGGGACAGGGGAGACCCAGTACTTC. Its translation: CASSRGTGETQYF. This sequence joins TRBV7-7 and TRBJ2-5; 9 nucleotides line up with TRBD1. The CDR3 covers 13 residues. The germline V gene has CDR1 SSHAT and CDR2 FNYEAQ (reference sequence). The complete variable domain, with remaining parts taken from reference TRBV7-7 and TRBJ2-5, reads GAGVSQSPRYKVTKRGQDVTLRCDPISSHATLYWYQQALGQGPEFLTYFNYEAQPDKSGLPSDRFSAERPEGSISTLTIQRTEQRDSAMYRCASSRGTGETQYFGPGTRLLVL.

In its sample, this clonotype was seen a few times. CDR3 sequence: CASSPGYSKGQFF. The CDR3 nucleotides are TGTGCCAGCAGCCCTGGTTACTCCAAAGGGCAGTTCTTC. The V call is TRBV7-2, the J call TRBJ2-1; D gene unclear. The germline CDR1 and CDR2 sequences are SGHTA and FQGNSA. The CDR3 loop spans 13 amino acids. Deletions cut 5 bases from V and 12 bases from J, with 17 bases between.

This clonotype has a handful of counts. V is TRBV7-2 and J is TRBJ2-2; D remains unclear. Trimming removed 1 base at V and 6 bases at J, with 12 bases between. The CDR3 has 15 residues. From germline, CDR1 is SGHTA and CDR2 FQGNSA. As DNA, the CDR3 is TGTGCCAGCAGCTTAGTCAGGTCCGGGCCCGGGGAGCTGTTTTTT. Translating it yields CASSLVRSGPGELFF.

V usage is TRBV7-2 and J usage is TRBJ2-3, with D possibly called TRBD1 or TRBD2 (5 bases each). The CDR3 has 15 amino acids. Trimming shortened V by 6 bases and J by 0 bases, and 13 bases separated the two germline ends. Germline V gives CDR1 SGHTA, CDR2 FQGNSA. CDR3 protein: CASRWDGDSTDTQYF. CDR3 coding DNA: TGTGCCAGCAGGTGGGACGGGGACAGCACAGATACGCAGTATTTT.

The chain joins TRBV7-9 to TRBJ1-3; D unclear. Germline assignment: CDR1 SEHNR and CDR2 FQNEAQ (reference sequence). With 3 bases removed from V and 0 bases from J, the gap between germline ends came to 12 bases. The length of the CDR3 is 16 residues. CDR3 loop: CASSFEWKVSGNTIYF. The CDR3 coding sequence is TGTGCCAGCAGCTTCGAATGGAAGGTCTCTGGAAACACCATATATTTT.

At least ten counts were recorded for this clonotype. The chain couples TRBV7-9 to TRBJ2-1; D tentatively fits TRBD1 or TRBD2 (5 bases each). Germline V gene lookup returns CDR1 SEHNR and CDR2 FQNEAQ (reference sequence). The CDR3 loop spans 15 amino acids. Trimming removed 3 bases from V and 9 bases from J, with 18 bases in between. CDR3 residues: CASSFRGAGRGEQFF. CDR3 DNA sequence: TGTGCCAGCAGCTTCAGAGGGGCAGGTAGAGGTGAGCAGTTCTTC.

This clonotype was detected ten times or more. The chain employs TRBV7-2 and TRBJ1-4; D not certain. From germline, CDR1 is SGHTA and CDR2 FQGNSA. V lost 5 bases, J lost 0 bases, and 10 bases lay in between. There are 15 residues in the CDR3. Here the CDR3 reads CASSAITATNEKLFF. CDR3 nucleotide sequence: TGTGCCAGCAGCGCCATCACAGCAACTAATGAAAAACTGTTTTTT.

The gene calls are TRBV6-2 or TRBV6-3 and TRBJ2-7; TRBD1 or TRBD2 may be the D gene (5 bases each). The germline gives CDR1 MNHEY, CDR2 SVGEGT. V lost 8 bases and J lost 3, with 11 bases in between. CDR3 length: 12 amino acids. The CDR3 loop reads CASSGHHYEQYF. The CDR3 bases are TGTGCCAGCTCGGGGCACCACTACGAGCAGTACTTC.

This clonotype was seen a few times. CDR3 nucleotides: TGCGCCAGCAGCCCTAACCTTGGAGATACGCAGTATTTT. Its protein product is CASSPNLGDTQYF. The chain joins TRBV4-1 to TRBJ2-3, with unresolved D. V was shortened by 4 bases and J by 5 bases, with 10 bases between the two germline ends. This CDR3 has 13 amino acids. Germline CDR1 and CDR2: MGHRA and YSYEKL.

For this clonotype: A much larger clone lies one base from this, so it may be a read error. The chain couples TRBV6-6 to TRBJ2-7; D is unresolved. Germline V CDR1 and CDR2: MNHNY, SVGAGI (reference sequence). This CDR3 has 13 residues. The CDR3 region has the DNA TGTGCCAGCAGTTACTACAGTCCCTGGCCCCGTGCCTTC. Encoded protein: CASSYYSPWPRAF.

In DNA, the CDR3 is TGTGCCAGCAGTGACGGGGACAGGGCCTACGAGCAGTACTTC. This translates into CASSDGDRAYEQYF. The gene calls are TRBV25-1 and TRBJ2-7; TRBD1 matches 9 bases. From germline, CDR1 is MGHDK and CDR2 SYGVNS. This CDR3 is 14 amino acids long. V dropped 3 bases and J dropped 2; count of bases not matched to a gene: 2.

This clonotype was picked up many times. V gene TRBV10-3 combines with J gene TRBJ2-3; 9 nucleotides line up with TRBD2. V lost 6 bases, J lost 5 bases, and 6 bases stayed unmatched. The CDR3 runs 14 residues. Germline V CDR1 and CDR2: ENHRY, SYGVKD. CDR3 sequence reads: CAIRPGLAVDTQYF. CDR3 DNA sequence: TGTGCCATCAGACCGGGACTAGCCGTAGATACGCAGTATTTT.